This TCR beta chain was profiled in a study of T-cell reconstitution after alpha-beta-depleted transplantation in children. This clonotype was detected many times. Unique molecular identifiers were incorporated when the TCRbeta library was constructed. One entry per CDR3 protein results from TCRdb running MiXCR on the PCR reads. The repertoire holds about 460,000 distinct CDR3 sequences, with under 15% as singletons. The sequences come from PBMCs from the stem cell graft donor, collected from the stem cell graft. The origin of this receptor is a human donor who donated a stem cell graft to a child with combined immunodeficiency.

The CDR3 region is CASSPGLATELFTDTQYF. The CDR3 nucleotides read TGTGCCAGCAGCCCGGGACTAGCGACGGAGCTATTCACAGATACGCAGTATTTT. This chain uses TRBV12-3 or TRBV12-4 with TRBJ2-3, with 10 bases matching TRBD2. This CDR3 contains 18 residues. Trimming removed 6 bases from V and 2 bases from J; junction bases left unmatched: 14.